This TCR beta chain was recorded in a study of cytomegalovirus exposure and HLA in healthy donors. It was with 60 Vbeta and 13 Jbeta primers that the PCR ran. Sequencing used immunoSEQ multiplex PCR; TCRdb keeps in-frame clones, though not all of them. The sample has roughly 190,000 clones; roughly 13% are singletons. Trimming took off 3 bases at V and 6 bases at J, with 7 bases between the two ends. This CDR3 comprises 12 residues. Germline CDR1 and CDR2: LGHNA and YSLEER. This clonotype originated in a man aged 50 to 59 in good health and CMV-seropositive. The material sequenced was PBMCs. The chain carries TRBV4-3 and TRBJ2-3; TRBD1 might be the D (6 bases). CDR3: CASSQTGDTQYF. The CDR3 region has the DNA TGCGCCAGCAGCCAGACAGGTGATACGCAGTATTTT.